This entry is about one T cell receptor (beta chain). Its target is unknown. PCR primers comprised 60 Vbeta and 13 Jbeta primers. Libraries were prepared by immunoSEQ multiplex PCR; TCRdb keeps only in-frame clonotypes and omits some of them. The sample consists of about 170,000 clones, roughly four fifths of them appearing once. V was pared by 1 base and J by 5 bases, with 0 bases of the junction left unmatched. The CDR3 runs 13 residues. The V gene's germline CDR1 is MNHEY and CDR2 SMNVEV (reference sequence). The data derive from a study of cytomegalovirus exposure and HLA in healthy donors. Study-level findings and limits: It was only CMV serostatus that was available as immune exposure information.

Sequences were obtained from PBMCs. The TCR comes from a female donor in good health and CMV-seronegative. V gene TRBV27 combines with J gene TRBJ2-5; 8 bases map to TRBD1. CDR3: CASSLWDRETQYF. The CDR3 coding sequence is TGTGCCAGCAGTTTATGGGACAGGGAGACCCAGTACTTC.